This T cell receptor beta chain originates from a study of T cell changes during pregnancy in multiple sclerosis. Germline values: CDR1 LGHNA, CDR2 YSLEER. V lost 0 bases, J lost 4 bases, and 16 bases lay in between. The CDR3 covers 17 residues. Assay used: immunoSEQ multiplex PCR; TCRdb lists only in-frame clones, some missing. The sample lists tens of thousands of clones; more than 85% were seen once. The receptor was derived from a female donor with multiple sclerosis, enrolled in a pregnancy study. Sample: peripheral blood, taken in the third trimester of pregnancy. This chain joins TRBV4-3 and TRBJ2-1, with D possibly matching TRBD1 (5 bases). In DNA form, the CDR3 reads TGCGCCAGCAGCCAAGATGCAGCAGGGCCACCTTACAATGAGCAGTTCTTC. As protein: CASSQDAAGPPYNEQFF.